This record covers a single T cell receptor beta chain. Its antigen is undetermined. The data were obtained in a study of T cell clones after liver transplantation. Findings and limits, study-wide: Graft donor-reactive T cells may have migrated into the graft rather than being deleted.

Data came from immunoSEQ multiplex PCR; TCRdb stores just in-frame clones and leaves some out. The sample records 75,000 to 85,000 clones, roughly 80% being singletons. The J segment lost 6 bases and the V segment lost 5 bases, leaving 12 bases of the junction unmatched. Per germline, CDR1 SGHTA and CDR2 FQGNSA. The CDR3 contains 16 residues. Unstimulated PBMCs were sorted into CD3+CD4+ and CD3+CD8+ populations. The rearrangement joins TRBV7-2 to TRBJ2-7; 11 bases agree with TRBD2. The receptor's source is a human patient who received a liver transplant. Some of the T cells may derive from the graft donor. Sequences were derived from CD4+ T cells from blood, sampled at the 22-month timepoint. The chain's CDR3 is CASSPTATGLAGEQYF. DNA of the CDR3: TGTGCCAGCAGCCCGACTGCAACTGGACTAGCGGGCGAGCAGTACTTC.